This T cell receptor (beta chain) was identified in a study of blood T cells in healthy people across ages. Overall study: The capture of about one barcoded beta molecule per two T cells was achieved by template switching.

Overall study results and limits: Donors of long life had a larger count of naive CD4+ cells and greater diversity than aged donors.

The CDR3 sequence is 14 residues long. CDR1 and CDR2 from the germline V gene are DFQATT and SNEGSKA (reference sequence). V dropped 6 bases and J dropped 0; count of bases not matched to a gene: 4. This clonotype was observed a few times. The antigen remains unidentified. Alongside a J-beta primer mix, a sample-barcoded 5' primer served in a second PCR lasting about 7 to 11 cycles. Each CDR3 protein gets one entry after TCRdb re-called the 5' RACE reads with MiXCR. This sample has about 1.8 million distinct CDR3 sequences, with 49% found just once. Sequencing was performed on blood. The receptor's source is a woman between 40 and 50 years old in good health. The J gene is TRBJ2-3, the V gene TRBV20-1, with 9 bases matching TRBD2. The DNA for the CDR3 is TGCAGTGCCATAGCGGGGGTGAGCACAGATACGCAGTATTTT. Its protein product is CSAIAGVSTDTQYF.